This entry lists 4 T cell receptor beta chains sequenced from one sample in a study of T-cell reconstitution after alpha-beta-depleted transplantation in children. Unique molecular identifiers were used to barcode this TCRbeta library. MiXCR, applied by TCRdb to the PCR reads, yields one record per CDR3 protein. The sample lists about 610,000 distinct CDR3 sequences, over 9.5% occurring once. The starting material was PBMCs from the stem cell graft donor, obtained from the stem cell graft. The origin of the receptors is a human donor who donated a stem cell graft to a child with acute myeloid leukemia.

This sequence joins TRBV29-1 and TRBJ1-1, with 7 bases lining up with TRBD1. This CDR3 contains 14 residues. CDR1 and CDR2 (germline): SQVTM, ANQGSEA. V shed 8 bases and J 0 bases; nucleotides not matched to a gene: 9. CDR3 amino acids: CSFRKQGMNTEAFF. For the CDR3, the DNA is TGCAGCTTCCGAAAACAGGGGATGAACACTGAAGCTTTCTTT.

This clonotype came up a few times. The chain recombines TRBV7-3 with TRBJ2-3, with TRBD1 matching 10 bases. J was trimmed by 2 bases and V by 3 bases; bases with no gene match: 8. The CDR3 sequence is 17 residues long. Germline-derived CDR1 and CDR2 are SGHTA and FQGTGA. Here the CDR3 reads CASSFGTGAPFTDTQYF. DNA for the CDR3: TGTGCCAGCAGCTTCGGGACAGGGGCCCCTTTCACAGATACGCAGTATTTT.

This clonotype was counted between two and nine times. The chain has TRBV11-3 and TRBJ1-4; TRBD1 agrees at 8 bases. The germline V gene has CDR1 SGHNT and CDR2 YENEEA. Unmatched junction bases numbered 16, after V lost 5 bases and J lost 8 bases. CDR3 length: 17 residues. Written as DNA, the CDR3 is TGTGCCAGCAGCCCACGTATCACCGGGACAGGTAGAGAAAAACTGTTTTTT. Protein product: CASSPRITGTGREKLFF.

This clonotype was seen at least ten times. V and J are TRBV20-1 and TRBJ2-2; 9 bases are shared with TRBD2. This CDR3 has 16 amino acids. Per the germline V gene, CDR1 is DFQATT and CDR2 is SNEGSKA (reference sequence). The ends lost 0 bases at V and 6 bases at J; junction bases unmatched: 8. The CDR3 nucleotides are TGCAGTGCTAGAGAAGCGATTAGCGGGAGATCCGGGGAGCTGTTTTTT. Its translation is CSAREAISGRSGELFF.